This T cell receptor (beta chain) appears in the sequencing data of a study of T-cell reconstitution after alpha-beta-depleted transplantation in children (TCRdb year 2016). Some background on the complete study: Using TCR repertoire profiling, the study followed T-cell immune reconstitution in a quantitative way in children after TCRalphabeta/CD19-depleted allogeneic hematopoietic cell transplantation. The study at large found these results: The apparently early alphabetaT-cell count recovery about two months after transplant was reportedly dependent on only several hundred rapidly expanded clones derived from non-depleted graft cells. Over the following months the frequencies of hyperexpanded clones went down, and after one year T-cell counts and TCRbeta diversity were mostly credited to newly produced T cells. The high TCRbeta diversity at day 60 in some patients was ascribed to recipient T cells and intrathymic progenitors that had survived conditioning.

The intended sense of this specimen's treatment or condition label: allogeneic hematopoietic cell transplantation with graft depleted of TCRalphabeta T cells and CD19 B cells. TCRalphabeta/CD19-depleted allogeneic hematopoietic cell grafts were given to the transplant recipients, all of whom were children. V is cut back by 6 bases and J by 5 bases, with 9 bases in the junction unmatched. CDR1 and CDR2 (DFQATT, SNEGSKA) derive from the germline V gene (reference sequence). From cysteine to phenylalanine, the CDR3 is 16 amino acids long. Kept here is only the CDR3 DNA, which spans 48 bases and is read in frame from base 1. Library construction relied on PCR. Instrument used: Illumina HiSeq 2500. TCR library preparation used molecular barcoding, with unique molecular identifiers applied to normalize quantification of the TCRbeta repertoire. TCRdb reprocessed the public reads (quality trimming at Q25 with fastp, clone calling with MiXCR) and kept in-frame beta chains. Identical CDR3 proteins give one entry, which carries the most common genes and DNA. Counted in this sample were 670,000 or so distinct CDR3 sequences; roughly 13% of them appeared once. The ten largest account for 0.79% of the sample.

There are many counts of this clonotype. What antigen it recognizes has not been identified. No quality values exist for individual bases; no much larger clone is one base distant. The material was PBMCs, obtained before TCRalphabeta/CD19-depleted stem cell transplant. The TCR originated in a girl aged 2 to 10 with congenital amegakaryocytic thrombocytopenia, due to receive a stem cell transplant. This chain is built from TRBV20-1 and TRBJ2-3, with 15 middle bases fitting TRBD2. The nucleotide sequence is given as TGCAGTGCAGAGGGGACTAGCGGGAGGTATGAAGATACGCAGTATTTT. Its protein is CSAEGTSGRYEDTQYF.